One T cell receptor beta chain is described in this entry. Its target is unknown. This sample was taken from a study of cytomegalovirus exposure and HLA in healthy donors. Study-level background: Within the Caucasian-associated ancestry cluster were roughly 81% of the approximately 400 genotyped donors. The study, taken as a whole, reports: There were some V segments, including TRBV6-2 and TRBV6-3, excluded as indistinguishable. TCR beta sequences numbering fewer than 20,000 were associated with HLA alleles at 0.05 false discovery rate in a later analysis. The majority of CMV-associated TCR beta chains were reported as apparently HLA-restricted in a later analysis.

It was with 60 Vbeta and 13 Jbeta primers that the PCR ran. Data came from immunoSEQ multiplex PCR; TCRdb stores just in-frame clones and leaves some out. This sample has 80,000 to 130,000 clones, with approximately 77% found just once. CDR3 length equals 15 residues. Germline CDR1 reads SGHTA; CDR2 reads FQGNSA. V lost 2 bases, J lost 8 bases, and 10 bases stayed unmatched. This clonotype originated in a male donor in good health and CMV-seropositive. The chain couples TRBV7-2 to TRBJ2-3; 7 bases are a match to TRBD1. Source material: PBMCs. DNA for the CDR3: TGTGCCAGCAGCTTATCATACAGGGGCCCAGCTACGCAGTATTTT. It translates to CASSLSYRGPATQYF. Variable domain in full (rest from reference TRBV7-2 and TRBJ2-3): GAGVSQSPSNKVTEKGKDVELRCDPISGHTALYWYRQSLGQGLEFLIYFQGNSAPDKSGLPSDRFSAERTGGSVSTLTIQRTQQEDSAVYLCASSLSYRGPATQYFGPGTRLTVL.